These 20 T cell receptor beta chains share one sample of origin, sequenced in a study of T cell responses to AZD1222 COVID-19 vaccine. Only in-frame clones appear in the TCRdb table, and some are missing; sequencing was by immunoSEQ multiplex PCR. The data contain roughly 77,000 clones, about 90% of them singletons. Specimen: peripheral blood, collected on day 0 of MenACWY control vaccination. The receptors originated from an adult in good health.

The chain combines TRBV5-4 with TRBJ1-2, with 7 bases that match TRBD1. CDR1 and CDR2 (germline): SGHNT, YYREEE (reference sequence). V was pared by 4 bases and J by 4 bases, with 7 bases of the junction left unmatched. The CDR3 contains 14 residues. CDR3 DNA: TGTGCCAGCAGCCGAGGGACAGAGATCTATGGCTACACCTTC. As protein: CASSRGTEIYGYTF.

The rearrangement links TRBV15 to TRBJ2-7; 12 bases match TRBD2. CDR1 LNHNV and CDR2 YYDKDF come from the germline V gene (reference sequence). CDR3 length equals 19 residues. The junction had 13 bases not matched to a gene; V was cut back by 1 base and J by 3 bases. CDR3 sequence: CATSRGGLTSGRHLYEQYF. CDR3 nucleotide sequence: TGTGCCACCAGCAGAGGGGGGCTGACTAGCGGGAGACACCTCTACGAGCAGTACTTC.

The CDR3 loop reads CASRTSGPLDEQFF. The CDR3 nucleotides are TGTGCCTCAAGGACTAGCGGTCCCTTGGATGAGCAGTTCTTC. The genes are TRBV3-1 (or the pseudogene TRBV3-2) and TRBJ2-1; the match to TRBD2 covers 10 bases. The CDR3 consists of 14 residues. V shed 11 bases and J 8 bases; nucleotides not matched to a gene: 12. Germline CDR1 LGHDT, CDR2 YNNKEL (reference sequence).

The chain combines TRBV6-5 with TRBJ1-4; D uncertain. Germline values: CDR1 MNHEY, CDR2 SVGAGI. The CDR3 is made up of 15 amino acids. The ends were cut back, 6 bases at V and 0 bases at J, with 11 bases in the middle. CDR3 loop: CASSRALATNEKLFF. CDR3 in DNA: TGTGCCAGCAGCCGTGCTCTCGCAACTAATGAAAAACTGTTTTTT.

The chain combines TRBV18 with TRBJ2-7; 9 nucleotides line up with TRBD1. This CDR3 has 14 residues. V shed 4 bases, J shed 5 bases, and the junction held 6 bases outside the gene matches. CDR1 is KGHSH and CDR2 is LQKENI in the germline V gene. CDR3 in DNA: TGTGCCAGCTCACAGGGACAGGGAGGGAACGAGCAGTACTTC. This codes for CASSQGQGGNEQYF.

The rearrangement joins TRBV30 to TRBJ1-5, with D hard to call. Trimming cost V 3 bases and J 1 base, with 7 bases left between them. The CDR3 spans 13 residues. Germline V lookup: CDR1 GTSNPN, CDR2 SVGIG (reference sequence). DNA for the CDR3: TGTGCCTGGAGCGTTGACAGCAATCAGCCCCAGCATTTT. As protein: CAWSVDSNQPQHF.

This sequence joins TRBV29-1 and TRBJ2-2, with TRBD2 identical over 15 bases. Germline CDR1 and CDR2: SQVTM and ANQGSEA. This CDR3 contains 16 residues. With V trimmed by 4 bases and J by 3 bases, 3 bases remained unmatched. The DNA for the CDR3 is TGCAGCGTTGCCGGGACTAGCGGGAGGTACACCGGGGAGCTGTTTTTT. Its translation is CSVAGTSGRYTGELFF.

The chain links TRBV6-5 to TRBJ2-2; 8 positions agree with TRBD1. With 7 bases clipped from V and 6 bases from J, the junction kept 4 bases outside the gene matches. In germline, CDR1 is MNHEY, CDR2 SVGAGI. The CDR3 loop spans 13 amino acids. CDR3 DNA sequence: TGTGCCAGCAACCCAGGGGGCCCCGGGGAGCTGTTTTTT. Amino acids: CASNPGGPGELFF.

This clone has a single count. V usage is TRBV28 and J usage is TRBJ1-2, with 10 bases identical to TRBD1. The CDR3 is made up of 14 amino acids. The germline V gene has CDR1 MDHEN and CDR2 SYDVKM. V was pared by 4 bases and J by 4 bases, with 3 bases of the junction left unmatched. The CDR3 bases are TGTGCCAGCAGTTCGACAGGGGGCCCCTATGGCTACACCTTC. This sequence encodes CASSSTGGPYGYTF.

The rearrangement uses TRBV9 and TRBJ2-2; D gene uncertain. The germline V gene has CDR1 SGDLS and CDR2 YYNGEE. The V end was cut by 0 bases, the J end by 7 bases, with 4 bases between. The CDR3 has 12 residues. Here the CDR3 reads CASSVVNGELFF. In nucleotides, the CDR3 is TGTGCCAGCAGCGTAGTCAACGGGGAGCTGTTTTTT.

The V and J genes are TRBV11-2 and TRBJ2-7, with a weak D call TRBD2 (6 bases). Germline values: CDR1 SGHAT, CDR2 FQNNGV. The CDR3 has 15 residues. V was shortened by 1 base and J by 5 bases, with 15 bases between the two germline ends. The CDR3: CASSLGHGAGNEQYF. Here the CDR3 DNA reads TGTGCCAGCAGCTTAGGGCATGGGGCGGGGAACGAGCAGTACTTC.

The CDR3 loop reads CASSTGQGGEKLFF. The CDR3 DNA sequence: TGTGCCAGTAGCACTGGACAGGGGGGCGAAAAACTGTTTTTT. This chain connects TRBV19 to TRBJ1-4; 10 bases map to TRBD1. Germline V gives CDR1 LNHDA, CDR2 SQIVND (reference sequence). The CDR3 extends over 14 amino acids. The J segment lost 8 bases and the V segment lost 6 bases, leaving 6 bases of the junction unmatched.

V usage is TRBV7-9 and J usage is TRBJ1-6; 7 nucleotides agree with TRBD1. The CDR3 runs 15 residues. Germline-derived CDR1 and CDR2 are SEHNR and FQNEAQ (reference sequence). J gave up 5 bases and V 5 bases, and 6 bases lay outside the gene matches. The CDR3 nucleotides read TGTGCCAGCAGCGGTGGGACAGCCAATAATTCACCCCTCCACTTT. Its protein is CASSGGTANNSPLHF.

This sequence joins TRBV28 and TRBJ2-5; 7 bases agree with TRBD2. The CDR3 totals 13 residues. Trimming at V came to 4 bases and at J to 4 bases, leaving 3 bases not matched to a gene. CDR1 is MDHEN and CDR2 is SYDVKM in the germline V gene. DNA of the CDR3: TGTGCCAGCAGTTCGGGGGGTGTAGAGACCCAGTACTTC. Its protein is CASSSGGVETQYF. The entire variable domain, with the rest obtained from reference TRBV28 and TRBJ2-5, is as follows: DVKVTQSSRYLVKRTGEKVFLECVQDMDHENMFWYRQDPGLGLRLIYFSYDVKMKEKGDIPEGYSVSREKKERFSLILESASTNQTSMYLCASSSGGVETQYFGPGTRLLVL.

This chain links TRBV29-1 with TRBJ2-2; D perhaps matches TRBD2 (5 bases). Germline values: CDR1 SQVTM, CDR2 ANQGSEA. This CDR3 comprises 11 residues. The V and J ends lost 6 bases and 8 bases respectively, with 10 bases between them. In DNA, the CDR3 is TGCAGCGTCGGTGAGGGTGGGGAGCTGTTTTTT. Translation: CSVGEGGELFF.

The CDR3 bases are TGTGCCAGCAATTCCGGTAGTTCGGGGACGATAGGGGATACGCAGTATTTT. Translation gives CASNSGSSGTIGDTQYF. The chain employs TRBV28 and TRBJ2-3; the D call may be TRBD1 or TRBD2 (5 bases each). Germline V gene lookup returns CDR1 MDHEN and CDR2 SYDVKM. V lost 7 bases and J 6 bases, leaving 26 bases between the germline ends. The CDR3 sequence is 17 residues long.

The chain carries TRBV7-3 and TRBJ1-3; D unclear. V shed 9 bases and J shed 7 bases, with 4 bases lying between them. Germline CDR1 SGHTA, CDR2 FQGTGA. The CDR3 loop spans 9 amino acids. The CDR3 bases are TGTGCCAGTTGGAACACCATATATTTT. It yields the protein CASWNTIYF. The full variable domain, completed using reference TRBV7-3 and TRBJ1-3, is GAGVSQTPSNKVTEKGKYVELRCDPISGHTALYWYRQSLGQGPEFLIYFQGTGAADDSGLPNDRFFAVRPEGSVSTLKIQRTERGDSAVYLCASWNTIYFGEGSWLTVV.

Only one count was recorded for this clone. This chain links TRBV18 with TRBJ2-3; D tentatively fits TRBD1 or TRBD2 (6 bases each). This CDR3 has 13 residues. Germline assignment: CDR1 KGHSH and CDR2 LQKENI. V lost 3 bases and J lost 10, with 14 bases in between. The chain's CDR3 is CASSPPGADPQYF. CDR3 in DNA: TGTGCCAGCTCACCCCCGGGGGCAGACCCGCAGTATTTT.

This chain uses TRBV28 with TRBJ2-5; 9 bases are shared with TRBD2. The V gene end was trimmed by 2 bases and the J gene end by 2 bases; junction bases not matched to a gene: 0. CDR3 length: 14 amino acids. Germline CDR1 is MDHEN and CDR2 is SYDVKM. CDR3 sequence reads: CASSLAGGQETQYF. The DNA of the CDR3 is TGTGCCAGCAGTTTAGCGGGAGGGCAAGAGACCCAGTACTTC.

As DNA, the CDR3 is TGTGCCAGCTTACGCACGGACGGTGGCACTGAAGCTTTCTTT. It codes for CASLRTDGGTEAFF. The gene calls are TRBV6-5 and TRBJ1-1; the D is unclear. V shed 8 bases and J shed 4 bases, with 17 bases lying between them. The germline V gene has CDR1 MNHEY and CDR2 SVGAGI. This CDR3 region has 14 residues.